These 25 T cell receptor beta chains originate from one sample sequenced in a study of control samples from healthy donors and cancer patients. The repertoire was sequenced with immunoSEQ multiplex PCR; TCRdb's copy has only in-frame clones and lacks some. The sample holds 120,000 to 150,000 clones, roughly 90% seen once. The sequenced sample consisted of blood. Every receptor here comes from a man aged 25 to 40 in good health.

The rearrangement links TRBV6-5 to TRBJ2-5; 8 bases map to TRBD2. The CDR3 covers 15 residues. V shed 5 bases, J shed 4 bases, and the junction held 9 bases outside the gene matches. In germline, CDR1 is MNHEY, CDR2 SVGAGI. The CDR3 DNA reads as TGTGCCAGCAGTCGCGGACTAGCATTTAGAGAGACCCAGTACTTC. Translated, it gives CASSRGLAFRETQYF.

This clone occurred once. The sample holds other DNA sequences that translate to the same CDR3. V and J are TRBV30 and TRBJ1-1; maybe TRBD1 (5 bases). From germline, CDR1 is GTSNPN and CDR2 SVGIG (reference sequence). The CDR3 contains 13 residues. With 0 bases removed from V and 1 base from J, the gap between germline ends came to 6 bases. The chain's CDR3 is CAWSVGGNTEAFF. Here the CDR3 DNA reads TGTGCCTGGAGTGTTGGGGGGAACACTGAAGCTTTCTTT.

This clone was seen just once. The chain employs TRBV12-5 and TRBJ1-1; D possibly corresponds to TRBD1 (5 bases). CDR3 size: 15 residues. Trimming cost V 5 bases and J 3 bases, with 16 bases left between them. CDR1 and CDR2 (germline): LGHNT, FRNRAP. This CDR3 is CASGQRDLGDTEAFF. The CDR3 nucleotides are TGTGCTAGTGGTCAACGGGACTTGGGGGACACTGAAGCTTTCTTT.

The gene calls are TRBV10-3 and TRBJ2-1, with unresolved D. Trimming removed 0 bases at V and 3 bases at J, with 12 bases between. The CDR3 sequence is 16 residues long. Germline-derived CDR1 and CDR2 are ENHRY and SYGVKD. The CDR3 DNA sequence: TGTGCCATCAGTGAGTCTCGGGCCCTCAGCTACAATGAGCAGTTCTTC. This translates into CAISESRALSYNEQFF.

This clone has a handful of counts. J is TRBJ2-3 and V is TRBV29-1; 10 bases are shared with TRBD2. Germline CDR1 is SQVTM and CDR2 is ANQGSEA. The CDR3 has 15 amino acids. J lost 3 bases, V lost 5 bases, and 8 bases had no gene match. As DNA, the CDR3 is TGCAGCGTTAAGACTAGCGGGCGGGAGACAGATACGCAGTATTTT. It translates to CSVKTSGRETDTQYF.

The V call is TRBV7-6, the J call TRBJ2-7; TRBD2 might be the D (5 bases). The CDR3 loop spans 16 amino acids. Per germline, CDR1 SGHVS and CDR2 FNYEAQ. Trimming left V 0 bases short and J 5 bases short, with 17 bases between. CDR3: CASSLADWWETDEQYF. CDR3 nucleotide sequence: TGTGCCAGCAGCTTAGCGGATTGGTGGGAGACGGACGAGCAGTACTTC.

This chain links TRBV2 with TRBJ2-5; 9 bases are shared with TRBD1. The CDR3 totals 15 residues. Germline loops: CDR1 SNHLY, CDR2 FYNNEI. V was clipped by 6 bases and J by 3 bases; unmatched bases: 8. Here the CDR3 reads CASRFLGQGKETQYF. CDR3 DNA sequence: TGTGCCAGCAGATTCCTGGGACAGGGAAAAGAGACCCAGTACTTC.

This clone occurred once. This chain joins TRBV29-1 and TRBJ2-1; no firm D call. V was trimmed by 6 bases and J by 0 bases, leaving 21 bases between them. This CDR3 comprises 17 residues. The germline V gene has CDR1 SQVTM and CDR2 ANQGSEA. CDR3 loop: CSVLRSNGRSSYNEQFF. The CDR3 DNA reads as TGCAGCGTCCTTAGGTCTAATGGCCGTAGCTCCTACAATGAGCAGTTCTTC.

The V and J genes are TRBV9 and TRBJ2-1; D might be TRBD2 (6 bases). V lost 0 bases and J 12 bases, leaving 13 bases between the germline ends. The CDR3 runs 13 residues. CDR1 is SGDLS and CDR2 is YYNGEE in the germline V gene. In DNA, the CDR3 is TGTGCCAGCAGCGTAGTATCGGGGGTCGGGCAGTTCTTC. Translated: CASSVVSGVGQFF.

Of note for this clone: The sample holds other DNA sequences that translate to the same CDR3. This chain uses TRBV7-9 with TRBJ2-3; the D is unclear. V was shortened by 1 base and J by 1 base, with 3 bases between the two germline ends. CDR1 and CDR2 (germline): SEHNR, FQNEAQ (reference sequence). The CDR3 extends over 13 amino acids. The CDR3 region is CASSLVGTDTQYF. The CDR3 region has the DNA TGTGCCAGCAGCTTAGTGGGCACAGATACGCAGTATTTT.

The J gene is TRBJ2-1, the V gene TRBV5-1; no firm D call. This CDR3 is 20 amino acids long. Trimming took 3 bases from V and 2 from J, leaving 27 bases between them. Per germline, CDR1 SGHRS and CDR2 YFSETQ. Written as DNA, the CDR3 is TGCGCCAGCAGCTCCGGTACCCGTCGAACTTGGATTGCGGCCTACAATGAGCAGTTCTTC. Its protein is CASSSGTRRTWIAAYNEQFF. Full variable domain (rest looked up from reference TRBV5-1 and TRBJ2-1): KAGVTQTPRYLIKTRGQQVTLSCSPISGHRSVSWYQQTPGQGLQFLFEYFSETQRNKGNFPGRFSGRQFSNSRSEMNVSTLELGDSALYLCASSSGTRRTWIAAYNEQFFGPGTRLTVL.

In its sample, this clone was seen a few times. The chain employs TRBV10-3 and TRBJ2-2; the D gene could be TRBD1 or TRBD2 (5 bases each). V was trimmed by 7 bases and J by 2 bases, leaving 14 bases between them. The CDR3 spans 15 residues. CDR1 and CDR2 (germline): ENHRY, SYGVKD. CDR3: CAIKPGPQNTGELFF. CDR3 bases: TGTGCCATCAAACCGGGACCTCAAAACACCGGGGAGCTGTTTTTT.

In nucleotides, the CDR3 is TGTGCCAGCAGGGAGACTGGGTTCTATTCACCCCTCCACTTT. Its translation: CASRETGFYSPLHF. The chain combines TRBV25-1 with TRBJ1-6; unclear D gene. Trimming cost V 6 bases and J 8 bases, with 14 bases left between them. The CDR3 runs 14 residues. Germline V gene data show CDR1 as MGHDK and CDR2 as SYGVNS.

The chain links TRBV12-5 to TRBJ1-5; tentative D call: TRBD1 (5 bases). This CDR3 has 13 residues. Germline CDR1 reads LGHNT; CDR2 reads FRNRAP. Trimming removed 1 base at V and 7 bases at J, with 8 bases between. Here the CDR3 reads CASGLGGGQPQHF. The CDR3 DNA is TGTGCTAGTGGTTTGGGGGGCGGGCAGCCCCAGCATTTT.

The J gene is TRBJ2-2, the V gene TRBV28, with D uncertain. Trimming left V 1 base short and J 0 bases short, with 12 bases between. Germline CDR1 is MDHEN and CDR2 is SYDVKM. The CDR3 is 17 amino acids. The CDR3 sequence: CASSLFVARSNTGELFF. The CDR3 bases are TGTGCCAGCAGTTTATTTGTTGCCAGGTCGAACACCGGGGAGCTGTTTTTT.

The rearrangement joins TRBV18 to TRBJ2-7; D is unresolved. Germline V gene data show CDR1 as KGHSH and CDR2 as LQKENI. V gave up 3 bases and J gave up 6 bases, with 9 bases separating them. CDR3 size: 12 residues. The CDR3 DNA is TGTGCCAGCTCACCCACCGCGGCCGAGCAGTACTTC. It is translated as CASSPTAAEQYF.

This chain joins TRBV24-1 and TRBJ1-1; D is undetermined. CDR3 size: 13 residues. V gave up 9 bases and J gave up 3 bases, with 13 bases separating them. Germline-derived CDR1 and CDR2 are KGHDR and SFDVKD. This CDR3 reads CATASNTHTEAFF. The CDR3 DNA reads as TGTGCCACCGCCTCTAATACGCACACTGAAGCTTTCTTT.

The chain has TRBV19 and TRBJ2-3; TRBD2 agrees at 10 bases. V was pared by 5 bases and J by 1 base, with 6 bases of the junction left unmatched. CDR1 is LNHDA and CDR2 is SQIVND in the germline V gene (reference sequence). The CDR3 loop spans 16 amino acids. In DNA, the CDR3 is TGTGCCAGTAGTTCTTCCGGGACTAGCGGCACAGATACGCAGTATTTT. Amino acid sequence: CASSSSGTSGTDTQYF.

J is TRBJ1-4 and V is TRBV28, with D hard to call. The CDR3 is 16 residues long. CDR1 and CDR2 (germline): MDHEN, SYDVKM. Deletions cut 7 bases from V and 0 bases from J, with 15 bases between. The CDR3 bases are TGTGCCAGCAACCGGGGAGCCACCGCAACTAATGAAAAACTGTTTTTT. Protein sequence: CASNRGATATNEKLFF.

This clone has ten or more counts. The chain joins TRBV28 to TRBJ2-6; TRBD1 is a possible D gene (5 bases). This CDR3 region has 17 residues. Germline assignment: CDR1 MDHEN and CDR2 SYDVKM. Trimming removed 2 bases at V and 1 base at J, with 12 bases between. For the CDR3, the DNA is TGTGCCAGCAGTTTACGCCCCCAGGGATCTGGGGCCAACGTCCTGACTTTC. Its translation is CASSLRPQGSGANVLTF.

The chain combines TRBV29-1 with TRBJ2-1, with 7 bases matching TRBD1. With V trimmed by 4 bases and J by 5 bases, 8 bases remained unmatched. The germline V gene encodes CDR1 SQVTM and CDR2 ANQGSEA. This CDR3 contains 14 residues. The CDR3 nucleotides are TGCAGCGTTGGCGGTACAGGGGCCCACAATGAGCAGTTCTTC. Amino acid sequence: CSVGGTGAHNEQFF.

The V call is TRBV3-1 (or the pseudogene TRBV3-2), the J call TRBJ2-2; TRBD2 matches 10 bases. Germline-derived CDR1 and CDR2 are LGHDT and YNNKEL (reference sequence). The CDR3 has 16 amino acids. Losses at the gene ends were 6 bases for V and 4 bases for J; bases not matched to a gene: 8. The CDR3 bases are TGTGCCAGCAGGTCTAGCGGGAGAATTTGCACCGGGGAGCTGTTTTTT. This sequence encodes CASRSSGRICTGELFF.

The rearrangement uses TRBV7-6 and TRBJ2-1; maybe TRBD2 (7 bases). Per germline, CDR1 SGHVS and CDR2 FNYEAQ. Deletions cut 1 base from V and 5 bases from J, with 12 bases between. The CDR3 length is 15 residues. The CDR3 DNA is TGTGCCAGCAGCTTAGAACTAGGGGGGGACAATGAGCAGTTCTTC. This gives the protein CASSLELGGDNEQFF.

The V gene is TRBV20-1, the J gene TRBJ1-4; 8 bases line up with TRBD1. The germline V gene encodes CDR1 DFQATT and CDR2 SNEGSKA (reference sequence). Germline trimming cut 6 bases from V and 5 bases from J; bases unmatched to any gene: 8. This CDR3 has 14 amino acids. The CDR3 spells CSASPGGSNEKLFF. CDR3 nucleotides: TGCAGTGCCAGTCCAGGGGGCTCGAATGAAAAACTGTTTTTT.

The chain has TRBV19 and TRBJ2-7; TRBD1 is a possible D gene (6 bases). This CDR3 is built from 14 residues. V dropped 4 bases and J dropped 1 base, with 11 bases sitting between them. Germline V gene data show CDR1 as LNHDA and CDR2 as SQIVND (reference sequence). The DNA for the CDR3 is TGTGCCAGTAGTAGACTACAGGGTTCCTACGAGCAGTACTTC. It translates to CASSRLQGSYEQYF.